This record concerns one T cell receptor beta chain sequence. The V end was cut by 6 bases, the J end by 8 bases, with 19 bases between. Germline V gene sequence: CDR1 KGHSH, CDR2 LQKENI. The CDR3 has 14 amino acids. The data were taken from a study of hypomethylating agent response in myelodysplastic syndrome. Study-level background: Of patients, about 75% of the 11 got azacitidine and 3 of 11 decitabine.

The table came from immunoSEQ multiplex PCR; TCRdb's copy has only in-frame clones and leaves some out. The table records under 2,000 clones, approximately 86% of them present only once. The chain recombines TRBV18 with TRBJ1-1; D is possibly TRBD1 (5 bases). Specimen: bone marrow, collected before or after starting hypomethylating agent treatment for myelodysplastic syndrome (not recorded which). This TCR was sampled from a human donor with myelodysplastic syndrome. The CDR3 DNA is TGTGCCAGCTCCCCTAGGCGGGGACTTTTGGAAGCTTTCTTT. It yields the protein CASSPRRGLLEAFF. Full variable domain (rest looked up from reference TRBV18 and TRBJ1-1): NAGVMQNPRHLVRRRGQEARLRCSPMKGHSHVYWYRQLPEEGLKFMVYLQKENIIDESGMPKERFSAEFPKEGPSILRIQQVVRGDSAAYFCASSPRRGLLEAFFGQGTRLTVV.